The clone carrying this T cell receptor (beta chain) was counted ten times or more. What it recognizes is unknown. The data are from a study of T cells after yellow fever vaccination. Study details: Libraries from low-cell-number fractions were prepared with the SMART-Seq v4 Ultra Low Input RNA kit.

The study, taken as a whole, reports: Booster sampling recovered most clones from primary vaccination (about 97% CD4, around 88% CD8).

MiXCR was run by TCRdb on the 5' RACE reads, yielding one entry per CDR3 protein. The repertoire holds approximately 150,000 distinct CDR3 sequences, 7.7% seen once, with around 0.73% in the top ten. CDR1 ENHRY and CDR2 SYGVKD come from the germline V gene. V was clipped by 6 bases and J by 4 bases, with 9 bases between them. The CDR3 consists of 12 residues. The receptor comes from a man younger than 40 who received the YFV17D yellow fever vaccine. The V call is TRBV10-3, the J call TRBJ2-5, with D perhaps matching TRBD1 or TRBD2 (6 bases each). The specimen comprised CD4+ T cells sorted from PBMCs, sampled 5 days after the yellow fever booster vaccination. The CDR3 nucleotides read TGTGCCATCAGCGGGGGCCTAGAGACCCAGTACTTC. It is translated as CAISGGLETQYF.